This entry concerns a single TCR beta chain. Its antigen remains unidentified. Researchers ran the PCR with 60 Vbeta and 13 Jbeta primers. Produced via immunoSEQ multiplex PCR; TCRdb's table is partial and in-frame only. The table has about 140,000 clones, over 75% seen once; the top ten hold approximately 8.3%. V lost 5 bases and J lost 1, with 15 bases in between. Germline V gene sequence: CDR1 SGHTA, CDR2 FQGNSA. The CDR3 covers 15 residues. This entry comes from a study of cytomegalovirus exposure and HLA in healthy donors. About the research overall: As released early, the data held 70 million to 100 million unique TCRs from HLA-typed donors. General study findings and limits: Other equally common chains were less clonally expanded than HLA-associated TCR beta chains, a later analysis showed. There were around 160 TCR beta chains listed as cytomegalovirus-associated.

The gene calls are TRBV7-2 and TRBJ2-7; D is perhaps TRBD1 (6 bases). Sequenced input: PBMCs. This clonotype was sampled from a woman in her 50s in good health and CMV-seropositive. CDR3 in amino acids: CASSLMTGSSYEQYF. CDR3 in DNA: TGTGCCAGCAGCCTGATGACAGGATCTTCCTACGAGCAGTACTTC.